The 21 T cell receptor beta chains below all came from one sample that was sequenced in a study of beta chain features in type 1 diabetes. Study-wide results and limits: TCRB CDR3s from Type 1 diabetes patients were moderately but significantly shorter in all four CD4+ subsets.

All of the isolated RNA was reverse transcribed, so expressed TCRB transcripts were sequenced. TCRdb keeps only in-frame clones here, not all; method: immunoSEQ multiplex PCR. The sample has about 710,000 clones; about an eighth are singletons. Antigen specificity for these receptors is unknown. Sequenced material: naive CD4+ T cells from blood. These receptors were obtained from a man aged 18 to 35 with type 1 diabetes.

The V and J genes are TRBV18 and TRBJ2-7; 14 bases fit TRBD2. Per the germline V gene, CDR1 is KGHSH and CDR2 is LQKENI. The CDR3 totals 14 residues. The V segment lost 4 bases and the J segment 6 bases; nucleotides outside the gene matches: 2. This CDR3 reads CASSLGLAGGEQYF. The CDR3 DNA reads as TGTGCCAGCTCACTCGGACTAGCGGGAGGCGAGCAGTACTTC.

The chain's CDR3 is CASSRTGDNEKLFF. CDR3 nucleotide sequence: TGTGCCAGCTCAAGGACAGGAGACAATGAAAAACTGTTTTTT. The chain employs TRBV18 and TRBJ1-4, with 7 nucleotides matching TRBD1. This CDR3 contains 14 residues. The ends lost 5 bases at V and 5 bases at J; junction bases unmatched: 5. Germline lookup yields CDR1 KGHSH and CDR2 LQKENI. Using reference TRBV18 and TRBJ1-4 for the parts outside the CDR3, the full variable domain is NAGVMQNPRHLVRRRGQEARLRCSPMKGHSHVYWYRQLPEEGLKFMVYLQKENIIDESGMPKERFSAEFPKEGPSILRIQQVVRGDSAAYFCASSRTGDNEKLFFGSGTQLSVL.

The chain employs TRBV11-3 and TRBJ2-1; D is uncertain. V lost 6 bases to trimming and J lost 0 bases, with 15 bases between them. Germline V gene data show CDR1 as SGHNT and CDR2 as YENEEA. The CDR3 consists of 16 residues. Written as DNA, the CDR3 is TGTGCCAGCAGTCCCGGGTCCTCCCGCTCCTACAATGAGCAGTTCTTC. Protein: CASSPGSSRSYNEQFF.

This clone was counted only a few times. J is TRBJ2-1 and V is TRBV4-1; 9 bases match TRBD2. V dropped 3 bases and J dropped 6; count of bases not matched to a gene: 12. The CDR3 runs to 17 residues. Germline assignment: CDR1 MGHRA and CDR2 YSYEKL. CDR3 protein: CASSHGLAGPPGNEQFF. CDR3 bases: TGCGCCAGCAGCCATGGTCTAGCGGGACCTCCGGGCAATGAGCAGTTCTTC.

The genes are TRBV2 and TRBJ2-6; a weak D match, TRBD2 (5 bases). V gave up 3 bases and J gave up 10 bases, with 10 bases separating them. The germline gives CDR1 SNHLY, CDR2 FYNNEI. This CDR3 region has 13 residues. The CDR3 reads CASSEESGNVLTF. CDR3 nucleotide sequence: TGTGCCAGCAGTGAGGAGTCGGGGAACGTCCTGACTTTC.

The chain has TRBV13 and TRBJ1-2; D is possibly TRBD1 (5 bases). Per the germline V gene, CDR1 is PRHDT and CDR2 is FYEKMQ (reference sequence). There are 12 residues in the CDR3. Between the trimmed V and J ends, which lost 6 bases and 0 bases, there was a span of 5 bases. The chain's CDR3 is CASRQANYGYTF. CDR3 sequence (DNA): TGTGCCAGCAGACAGGCTAACTATGGCTACACCTTC.

The chain combines TRBV5-4 with TRBJ2-5, with D perhaps TRBD1 (6 bases). The CDR3 has 14 amino acids. Per germline, CDR1 SGHNT and CDR2 YYREEE (reference sequence). V dropped 4 bases and J dropped 4 bases, with 14 bases sitting between them. CDR3 in DNA: TGTGCCAGCAGCCTAAGACAGGCGGTAGAGACCCAGTACTTC. It yields the protein CASSLRQAVETQYF.

This clone appeared a few times. V gene TRBV28 combines with J gene TRBJ2-7; D gene uncertain. This CDR3 is built from 14 residues. V was clipped by 2 bases and J by 1 base, with 9 bases between them. Germline assignment: CDR1 MDHEN and CDR2 SYDVKM. The CDR3 loop reads CASSLTLLSYEQYF. The CDR3 region has the DNA TGTGCCAGCAGTTTAACATTGCTATCCTACGAGCAGTACTTC.

In this sample, this clone turned up a few times. The chain joins TRBV18 to TRBJ1-5; D gene unclear. V shed 2 bases and J shed 5 bases, with 7 bases lying between them. Per the germline V gene, CDR1 is KGHSH and CDR2 is LQKENI. The CDR3 is 13 amino acids. CDR3 amino acids: CASSPARDQPQHF. In DNA, the CDR3 is TGTGCCAGCTCACCAGCCAGAGATCAGCCCCAGCATTTT.

The sample holds a few counts of this clone. This chain's CDR3 is CASSLQGYPSYNEQFF. CDR3 nucleotide sequence: TGTGCCAGCAGCTTGCAGGGCTACCCCTCCTACAATGAGCAGTTCTTC. The genes are TRBV7-6 and TRBJ2-1, with TRBD1 as a possible D gene (5 bases). Trimming took off 3 bases at V and 0 bases at J, with 12 bases between the two ends. Germline lookup yields CDR1 SGHVS and CDR2 FNYEAQ. CDR3 length equals 16 residues.

This clone was detected only a few times. The rearrangement joins TRBV5-1 to TRBJ2-2, with 9 nucleotides matching TRBD2. Germline V lookup: CDR1 SGHRS, CDR2 YFSETQ. The CDR3 runs 15 residues. V dropped 7 bases and J dropped 1; count of bases not matched to a gene: 5. CDR3 sequence: CASSLAGENTGELFF. The CDR3 DNA is TGCGCCAGCTCCTTAGCGGGGGAGAACACCGGGGAGCTGTTTTTT.

This clone was picked up a small number of times. The rearrangement joins TRBV21-1 to TRBJ1-1. TRBV21-1 is noted as a pseudogene. The length of the CDR3 is 12 residues. CDR3 coding DNA: TGTGCCAGCAGTCGTTACGACACTGAAGCTTTCTTT. Its translation: CASSRYDTEAFF.

The chain uses TRBV7-9 and TRBJ2-6, with D unclear. CDR3 length: 16 amino acids. The germline CDR1 and CDR2 sequences are SEHNR and FQNEAQ (reference sequence). The V and J ends lost 3 bases and 3 bases respectively, with 12 bases between them. CDR3 sequence reads: CASSFQQVLGANVLTF. The CDR3 nucleotides are TGTGCCAGCAGCTTCCAGCAAGTCCTTGGGGCCAACGTCCTGACTTTC.

This clone was seen a few times. The rearrangement joins TRBV18 to TRBJ2-3; TRBD1 aligns across 7 bases. V trimming: 0 bases; J trimming: 3 bases; junction bases outside the gene matches: 3. Germline CDR1 reads KGHSH; CDR2 reads LQKENI. There are 15 residues in the CDR3. In nucleotides, the CDR3 is TGTGCCAGCTCACCACCGACAGGGAAGACAGATACGCAGTATTTT. It is translated as CASSPPTGKTDTQYF.

The chain employs TRBV6-5 and TRBJ2-3; D remains unclear. V was cut by 6 bases and J by 4 bases, with 8 bases left in between. Germline lookup yields CDR1 MNHEY and CDR2 SVGAGI. CDR3 length: 12 amino acids. The CDR3 DNA reads as TGTGCCAGCAGCCCTCTACCAGATACGCAGTATTTT. It is translated as CASSPLPDTQYF.

The sample holds a few counts of this clone. V is TRBV2 and J is TRBJ2-5, with a possible D match to TRBD2 (6 bases). CDR3 length: 14 amino acids. The germline V gene encodes CDR1 SNHLY and CDR2 FYNNEI. Trimming pared 9 bases from V and 6 bases from J, leaving 20 bases between. DNA of the CDR3: TGTGCCAGTTCAGATCGACTAGTCGCCCAGACCCAGTACTTC. It is translated as CASSDRLVAQTQYF.

V usage is TRBV19 and J usage is TRBJ2-7; D gene unclear. This CDR3 comprises 15 residues. Trimming shortened V by 5 bases and J by 0 bases, and 14 bases separated the two germline ends. Germline CDR1 reads LNHDA; CDR2 reads SQIVND (reference sequence). CDR3 in DNA: TGTGCCAGTAGTCCAAACGACCGATTCTCCTACGAGCAGTACTTC. This encodes CASSPNDRFSYEQYF.

CDR3 coding DNA: TGTGCCAGCAGCTTAGATCCCTACGAGCAGTACTTC. It translates to CASSLDPYEQYF. The rearrangement links TRBV7-2 to TRBJ2-7; D remains ambiguous. Germline V gene sequence: CDR1 SGHTA, CDR2 FQGNSA. With 1 base removed from V and 2 bases from J, the gap between germline ends came to 3 bases. The CDR3 spans 12 residues.

The chain joins TRBV19 to TRBJ1-2, with D perhaps matching TRBD1 (5 bases). The CDR3 consists of 13 residues. Germline lookup yields CDR1 LNHDA and CDR2 SQIVND (reference sequence). Trimming removed 7 bases from V and 6 bases from J, with 15 bases in between. CDR3 residues: CASTPRDLHGYTF. Written as DNA, the CDR3 is TGTGCCAGTACACCCCGGGACCTCCATGGCTACACCTTC.

This clone was observed a handful of times. CDR3 amino acids: CASSIGTAPSNQPQHF. CDR3 DNA: TGCGCCAGCAGCATCGGGACAGCTCCTAGCAATCAGCCCCAGCATTTT. The gene calls are TRBV5-1 and TRBJ1-5, with TRBD1 identical over 7 bases. Trimming cost V 4 bases and J 0 bases; bases outside gene matches: 7. Per the germline V gene, CDR1 is SGHRS and CDR2 is YFSETQ. The CDR3 spans 16 residues.

This clone has only a few counts. This same CDR3 is encoded by further DNA sequences in the sample. The chain links TRBV5-1 to TRBJ2-3; D is possibly TRBD2 (6 bases). The V gene's germline CDR1 is SGHRS and CDR2 YFSETQ. This CDR3 has 14 residues. V dropped 4 bases and J dropped 0 bases, with 9 bases sitting between them. Written as DNA, the CDR3 is TGCGCCAGCAGCGGGGGACTTAGCACAGATACGCAGTATTTT. It is translated as CASSGGLSTDTQYF.